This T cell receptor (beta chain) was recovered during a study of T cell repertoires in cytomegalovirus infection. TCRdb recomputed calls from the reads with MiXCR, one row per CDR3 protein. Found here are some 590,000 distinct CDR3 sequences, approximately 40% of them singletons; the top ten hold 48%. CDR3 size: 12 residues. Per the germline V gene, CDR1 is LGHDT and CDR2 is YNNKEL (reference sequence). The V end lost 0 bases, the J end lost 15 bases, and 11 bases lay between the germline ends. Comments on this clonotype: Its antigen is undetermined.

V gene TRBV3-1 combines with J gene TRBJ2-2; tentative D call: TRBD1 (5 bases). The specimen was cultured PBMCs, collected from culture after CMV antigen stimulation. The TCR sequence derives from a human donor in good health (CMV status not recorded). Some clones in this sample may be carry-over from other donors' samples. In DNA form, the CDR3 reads TGTGCCAGCAGCCAAGATCTACAGGTTTTGTTTTTT. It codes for CASSQDLQVLFF.